The 4 T cell receptor beta chains below come from one sample, sequenced in a study of response to subunit inactivated influenza vaccine. TCRdb independently ran MiXCR on the RT-PCR reads; one entry per CDR3 protein. The table has 500,000 to 600,000 distinct CDR3 sequences, approximately 15% seen once; the top ten hold 3% to 3.5%. The source was CD4+ T cells sorted from PBMCs, collected approximately 25 months after vaccination. The receptors stem from a man aged 45 to 70 who received an inactivated influenza vaccine.

This clonotype was detected only a few times. The V gene is TRBV2, the J gene TRBJ2-7; possible D gene TRBD1, 6 bases. This CDR3 spans 14 amino acids. In germline, CDR1 is SNHLY, CDR2 FYNNEI. The germline V and J ends were trimmed by 5 bases and 2 bases, with 13 bases remaining between them. The CDR3 loop is CASSKQGTPYEQYF. DNA for the CDR3: TGTGCCAGCAGTAAACAGGGAACACCCTACGAGCAGTACTTC.

The chain employs TRBV24-1 and TRBJ1-1, with D tentatively TRBD1 (5 bases). This CDR3 has 13 amino acids. Trimming removed 7 bases from V and 1 base from J, with 9 bases in between. The germline V gene has CDR1 KGHDR and CDR2 SFDVKD. In DNA form, the CDR3 reads TGTGCCACCAGCAAAAGGGGGAACACTGAAGCTTTCTTT. It yields the protein CATSKRGNTEAFF.

This clonotype was recorded a few times. The V and J genes are TRBV3-1 and TRBJ2-7; tentatively, D is TRBD2 (5 bases). The CDR3 covers 16 residues. CDR1 LGHDT and CDR2 YNNKEL come from the germline V gene (reference sequence). The V gene lost 1 base and the J gene lost 0 bases, with 13 bases spanning the gap. CDR3: CASSQGRETVSYEQYF. The CDR3 coding sequence is TGTGCCAGCAGCCAAGGAAGGGAGACTGTCTCCTACGAGCAGTACTTC.

A few counts support this clonotype. This chain links TRBV12-3 or TRBV12-4 with TRBJ2-5, with 7 nucleotides matching TRBD1. There are 16 residues in the CDR3. J was trimmed by 5 bases and V by 3 bases; bases with no gene match: 12. The CDR3 sequence: CASSFVGRGFRETQYF. In DNA, the CDR3 is TGTGCCAGCAGTTTTGTCGGCAGGGGGTTCCGTGAGACCCAGTACTTC.